The following is a T cell receptor (beta chain) sequence with its context. The target antigen is unknown. The source of the sample is a study of OX40 agonist ivuxolimab in advanced cancers. The wider study: Patients in dose escalation had liver, melanoma, kidney or head and neck cancers. Those enrolled were about 80% male, with a mean age of approximately 60 years and ages from 23 to 79.

Broader study findings: Individuals who were partial responders at 0.1-3.0 mg/kg had clonal expansion that ranked among the lowest. Expanded peripheral T cell antigen specificity was not determined.

Measured with immunoSEQ multiplex PCR; TCRdb has only the in-frame clones, and not every one. This table has 26,000 or so clones, 76% appearing once. The germline gives CDR1 MNHNS, CDR2 SASEGT. Between the trimmed V and J ends, which lost 9 bases and 5 bases, there was a span of 14 bases. The CDR3 is made up of 13 amino acids. This sequence was found in an adult with an advanced solid tumor such as melanoma, head and neck, liver or kidney cancer. The genes are TRBV6-1 and TRBJ1-5, with D perhaps matching TRBD1 (6 bases). Sample: CD4+ or CD8+ T cells sorted from blood, taken in a trial of the OX40 agonist ivuxolimab. CDR3 sequence: CASTGSRDQPQHF. CDR3 DNA: TGTGCCAGTACAGGGTCCAGGGATCAGCCCCAGCATTTT.